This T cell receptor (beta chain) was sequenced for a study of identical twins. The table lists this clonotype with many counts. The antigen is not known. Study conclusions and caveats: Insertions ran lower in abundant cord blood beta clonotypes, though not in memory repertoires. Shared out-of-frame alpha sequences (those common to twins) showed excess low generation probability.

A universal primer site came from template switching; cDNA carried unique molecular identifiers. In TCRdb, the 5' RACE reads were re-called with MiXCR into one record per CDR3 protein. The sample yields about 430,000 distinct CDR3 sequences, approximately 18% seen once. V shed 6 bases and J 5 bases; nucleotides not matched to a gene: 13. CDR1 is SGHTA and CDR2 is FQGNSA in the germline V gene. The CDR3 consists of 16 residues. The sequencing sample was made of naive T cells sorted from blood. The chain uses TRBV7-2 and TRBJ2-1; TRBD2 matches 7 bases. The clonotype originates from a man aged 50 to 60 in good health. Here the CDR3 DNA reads TGTGCCAGCAGTTCAACGGTGACTAGCCGAAACAATGAGCAGTTCTTC. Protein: CASSSTVTSRNNEQFF.